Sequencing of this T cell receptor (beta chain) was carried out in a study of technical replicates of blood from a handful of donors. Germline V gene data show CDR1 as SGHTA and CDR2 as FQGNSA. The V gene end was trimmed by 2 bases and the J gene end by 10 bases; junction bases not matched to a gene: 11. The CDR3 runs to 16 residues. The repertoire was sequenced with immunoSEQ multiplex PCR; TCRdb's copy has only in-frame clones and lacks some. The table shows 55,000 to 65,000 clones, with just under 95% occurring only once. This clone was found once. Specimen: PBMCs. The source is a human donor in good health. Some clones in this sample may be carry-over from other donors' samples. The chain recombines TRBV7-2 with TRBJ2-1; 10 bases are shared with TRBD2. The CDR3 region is CASSLFSLAGVSEQFF. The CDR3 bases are TGTGCCAGCAGCTTATTTAGCCTAGCGGGAGTCAGCGAGCAGTTCTTC.